This T cell receptor (beta chain) derives from a study of T-cell memory formation after mild COVID-19 (TCRdb year 2021). As for the study more broadly: TCR sequence clusters from the two donors were largely donor specific. Longitudinal TCRalpha and TCRbeta repertoire sequencing tracked T-cell clones expanding and contracting after mild COVID-19 in a couple of donors. The cohort comprised two young, previously healthy adult volunteers, one female and one male. Results and caveats for the whole study, not just this receptor: Clones contracting from day 15 to 85 had balanced CD4/CD8 phenotypes, while a second wave expanding from day 15 to 37 was biased towards CD4+. The detection of some responding clones in pre-infection memory suggests that pre-existing cross-reactive memory T cells joined the SARS-CoV-2 response. The study included only two mild cases, and larger cohorts that include severe cases with pre-infection samples were judged to be necessary. Contracting CD4+ clones were found mainly in CM and EM memory subsets, while CD8+ clones were enriched in EMRA. SARS-CoV-2 specificity was not confirmed for the second-wave clones peaking on day 37.

V lost 4 bases and J lost 2 bases; the stretch between them is 7 bases long. The CDR3 numbers 13 residues from cysteine through phenylalanine. Kept here is only the CDR3 DNA, which spans 39 bases and is read in frame from base 1. Based on the germline V gene, the CDR1 and CDR2 sequences are SGHDN and FVKESK. Sequencer: Illumina NovaSeq 6000. TCRalpha and TCRbeta cDNA libraries were constructed by 5'RACE with constant-segment primers, with sample barcodes and unique molecular identifiers being introduced. RNA was extracted from every sample with Trizol reagent. Libraries were amplified in two PCR steps, with a second sample barcode and Illumina TruSeq adapters added in the second step. The libraries were sequenced on an Illumina NovaSeq using 2 x 150 bp paired-end reads. Regarding the original processing steps: Reads were demultiplexed and collapsed into UMI-guided consensus sequences with migec v1.2.7. Using mixcr v2.1.11, the UMI consensuses were aligned to TRA and TRB V and J templates and assembled into clonotypes. Clonotypes were classified as expanded or contracted when called significant by both edgeR and NoisET, with noise models trained on biological replicates. For edgeR calls, a false discovery rate-adjusted p below 0.01 and a log2 fold-change threshold of 1 were applied. As an exploratory analysis of dynamics, max-normalized trajectories of the 1000 most abundant clonotypes were examined by PCA with hierarchical clustering. Separately sequenced CD4+ and CD8+ repertoires were used to assign the CD4 or CD8 phenotype of responding clones. TCRdb ran its own pipeline on the public reads, namely fastp trimming at Q25 and MiXCR clone calling, and kept in-frame beta chains. Rows are unified per CDR3 protein, each entry keeping the most common DNA and genes. The V and J calls come from TCRdb's annotation, not from the publication. In this sample the table shows roughly 120,000 distinct CDR3 sequences, more than 15% of which occur a single time. The top ten clones comprise approximately 15% of the sample.

Ficoll-Paque density gradient centrifugation was the method used to isolate PBMCs. A note on this clonotype: Its target antigen remains unknown. No base-level quality is on record; no much larger clone is a single base apart.

The chain is assembled from TRBV14 and TRBJ2-3; a confident D gene designation cannot be given. Sequencing input: PBMCs or a T cell subset sorted from them (not recorded which). This TCR came from an adult woman who had mild COVID-19 (a few samples of this study predate the infection). The sample titles of this study are shuffled in the database, so cell type and time point are left out; the donor was told from shared clones. Here the CDR3 is given as CASSLWVTDTQYF. Read as DNA, the sequence is TGTGCCAGCAGCCTTTGGGTCACAGATACGCAGTATTTT.